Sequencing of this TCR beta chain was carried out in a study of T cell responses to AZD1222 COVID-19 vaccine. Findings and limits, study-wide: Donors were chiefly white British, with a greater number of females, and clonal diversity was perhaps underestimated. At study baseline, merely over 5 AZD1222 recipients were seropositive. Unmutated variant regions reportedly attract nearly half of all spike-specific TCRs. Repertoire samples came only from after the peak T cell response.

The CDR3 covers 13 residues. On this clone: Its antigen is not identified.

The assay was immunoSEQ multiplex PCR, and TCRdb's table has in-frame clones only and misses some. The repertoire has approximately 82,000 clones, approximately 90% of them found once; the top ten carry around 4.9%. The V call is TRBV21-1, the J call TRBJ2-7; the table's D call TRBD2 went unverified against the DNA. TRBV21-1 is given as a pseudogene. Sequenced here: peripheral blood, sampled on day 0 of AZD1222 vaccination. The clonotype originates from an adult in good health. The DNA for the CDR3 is TGTGCCAGCAGCCCCCGGAGTGGCTACGAGCAGTACTTC. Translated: CASSPRSGYEQYF.